The rows below give T cell receptor beta chains drawn from one sample of a study of blood T cell repertoires in COVID-19. TCRdb's copy holds only in-frame clones and misses some; the assay was immunoSEQ multiplex PCR. The profile covers more than 150,000 clones, with roughly 87% appearing a single time and over 7% taken by the ten largest. Sequenced sample: PBMCs or T cells enriched from blood (not recorded which). All receptors derive from a woman between 50 and 59 years old who had recovered from COVID-19. CDR3s include the opening cysteine and the closing phenylalanine or tryptophan. Fields, in order: V gene, D gene, clone size, J gene, CDR3 DNA, CDR3 protein. D genes are given only for firm matches. Rows may omit the clone size; those that give it use once, few, many or a size class.

>TRBV4-2|-|-|TRBJ2-1
TGTGCCAGCAGCCAGGTGAGCTCCGCGATGGACAATGAGCAGTTCTTC
CASSQVSSAMDNEQFF
>TRBV28|-|-|TRBJ1-2
TGTGCCAGCAGTTACTTTGAGAACTATGGCTACACCTTC
CASSYFENYGYTF
>TRBV5-1|-|-|TRBJ2-2
TGCGCCAGCAGCTTGGGACTAACCTCCGGGGAGCTGTTTTTT
CASSLGLTSGELFF
>TRBV10-3|TRBD1|-|TRBJ2-7
TGTGCCATCAGTGTTAAGGACAGGGGGGTCAACGAGCAGTACTTC
CAISVKDRGVNEQYF
>TRBV6-1|-|-|TRBJ2-7
TGTGCCAGCAGTGAAACCCCCAGGGGTGTGGACGAGCAGTACTTC
CASSETPRGVDEQYF
>TRBV27|-|-|TRBJ2-7
TGTGCCAGCAGTTTGGGAGGCTACGAGCAGTACTTC
CASSLGGYEQYF
>TRBV30|-|few|TRBJ1-1
TGTGCCTGGACAGCCAGGGGCGGGTGGGGGACTGAAGCTTTCTTT
CAWTARGGWGTEAFF
>TRBV7-9|-|few|TRBJ2-2
TGTGCCAGCAGCTCGAGTCACGCGAACACCGGGGAGCTGTTTTTT
CASSSSHANTGELFF
>TRBV5-6|-|many|TRBJ2-2
TGTGCCAGCAGCGCGTACGGGGAGCTGTTTTTT
CASSAYGELFF
>TRBV19|TRBD2|-|TRBJ2-3
TGTGCCAGTAGTTTAGCGGGAGCGGCAGATACGCAGTATTTT
CASSLAGAADTQYF
>TRBV7-9|TRBD1|-|TRBJ2-7
TGTGCCAGCAGCGCCAATCCGAGACAGGGGGCCTACGAGCAGTACTTC
CASSANPRQGAYEQYF
>TRBV6-5|-|-|TRBJ1-4
TGTGCCAGCAGCCAGGGTCTTGGAAATGAAAAACTGTTTTTT
CASSQGLGNEKLFF
>TRBV4-1|-|-|TRBJ1-5
TGCGCCAGCAGCCCGGCAAGGGGAGGGGATAGGGCCCAGCATTTT
CASSPARGGDRAQHF
>TRBV9|TRBD2|-|TRBJ2-3
TGTGCCAGCAGCCAGATGGGACTAGCCACAGATACGCAGTATTTT
CASSQMGLATDTQYF
>TRBV27|-|-|TRBJ1-1
TGTGCCAGCAGTTTACAGGGGACGAACACTGAAGCTTTCTTT
CASSLQGTNTEAFF
>TRBV7-2|-|-|TRBJ1-2
TGTGCCAGCAGCTTAATGCAGGGGCTTAACTATGGCTACACCTTC
CASSLMQGLNYGYTF
>TRBV6-1|-|once|TRBJ1-5
TGTGCCAGCAGTGACACTCGTAGTCAGCCCCAGCATTTT
CASSDTRSQPQHF
>TRBV24-1|TRBD1|-|TRBJ1-2
TGTGCCACCAGTGACCGCAACGCGGGACAGGGGGCAGGTGGCTACACCTTC
CATSDRNAGQGAGGYTF
>TRBV2|TRBD2|-|TRBJ2-1
TGTGCCAGCGCTCCCCTAGCGGGGGGTTACAATGAGCAGTTCTTC
CASAPLAGGYNEQFF
>TRBV19|TRBD1|-|TRBJ1-4
TGTGCCAGTAGCGACAGGGGAGCCACTAATGAAAAACTGTTTTTT
CASSDRGATNEKLFF
>TRBV10-2|TRBD1|-|TRBJ2-3
TGCGCCAGCAGGGCCGGGACAGGGATAGGTGCAGATACGCAGTATTTT
CASRAGTGIGADTQYF
>TRBV7-9|-|-|TRBJ2-1
TGTGCCAGCAGCTTCCCAGGACAGCGACCGGACCAGACAGGGCAGTTCTTC
CASSFPGQRPDQTGQFF
>TRBV5-6|TRBD2|-|TRBJ2-7
TGTGCCAGCAGCGGGGGACTAGCGGAGTACTTC
CASSGGLAEYF
>TRBV6-5|TRBD2|-|TRBJ2-1
TGTGCCAGCAGTTTTTTCACTAGCGGGAGGGCAAATGAGCAGTTCTTC
CASSFFTSGRANEQFF
>TRBV11-2|-|-|TRBJ1-3
TGTGCCAGCAGCTTCTCTGGGGGCACAAACACCATATATTTT
CASSFSGGTNTIYF
>TRBV6-5|-|-|TRBJ1-1
TGTGCCAGCAGTTATTTGGGAGCTGAAGCTTTCTTT
CASSYLGAEAFF
>TRBV7-2|-|-|TRBJ1-5
TGTGCCAGCAGCGTACGGGGGGGCGGTCAGCCCCAGCATTTT
CASSVRGGGQPQHF
>TRBV18|TRBD2|-|TRBJ2-7
TGTGCCAGCTCACATGGCGGGAGTAAGTACGAGCAGTACTTC
CASSHGGSKYEQYF
>TRBV4-1|-|-|TRBJ2-1
TGCGCCAGCAGCCAAGGCGCAGGGGCGACTACGGGCGAGCAGTTCTTC
CASSQGAGATTGEQFF
>TRBV3-1/TRBV3-2|TRBD2|-|TRBJ2-5
TGTGCCAGCAGCCTCCGGCTAGCGGGAGTTGAGACCCAGTACTTC
CASSLRLAGVETQYF
>TRBV14|-|-|TRBJ2-3
TGTGCCAGCAGCCAAGCTGGCAGCACAGATACGCAGTATTTT
CASSQAGSTDTQYF
>TRBV6-2/TRBV6-3|-|few|TRBJ2-7
TGTGCCAGCAGTTACCCCCAGTGGACTGCCTACGAGCAGTACTTC
CASSYPQWTAYEQYF
>TRBV11-3|TRBD2|-|TRBJ2-1
TGTGCCAGCAGCTCGACTAGCAAGGGCCCCAATGAGCAGTTCTTC
CASSSTSKGPNEQFF
>TRBV7-2|-|-|TRBJ2-5
TGTGCCAGCAGCTTAGACGGGAGAGGCGAGACCCAGTACTTC
CASSLDGRGETQYF
>TRBV5-1|TRBD1|-|TRBJ1-1
TGCGCCAGCAGCAGAGGGACAGGGGGGATGAACACTGAAGCTTTCTTT
CASSRGTGGMNTEAFF
>TRBV18|TRBD1|-|TRBJ2-1
TGTGCCAGCTCACCACCGGCGGACAGGGGGCAATTCTACAATGAGCAGTTCTTC
CASSPPADRGQFYNEQFF
>TRBV14|-|-|TRBJ2-7
TGTGCCAGCAGACCTACAGGATTCCCTTTCTACGAGCAGTACTTC
CASRPTGFPFYEQYF
>TRBV19|TRBD2|-|TRBJ2-5
TGTGCCAGTAGTGTCGGGACTAGCGGAGCCGGGGCCCAGTACTTC
CASSVGTSGAGAQYF
>TRBV27|-|-|TRBJ2-7
TGTGCCAGCAGTTCGGGAATTGAGTACGAGCAGTACTTC
CASSSGIEYEQYF
>TRBV5-4|TRBD1|-|TRBJ2-7
TGTGCCACCATGGGGACAGGGAGTTCCGAGCAGTACTTC
CATMGTGSSEQYF
>TRBV10-3|TRBD1|-|TRBJ2-7
TGTGCCACGAGGGACAGGGAACCTAGGAGTTACGAGCAGTACTTC
CATRDREPRSYEQYF
>TRBV14|-|-|TRBJ1-1
TGTGCCAGCAGCCAAGGTATTAACACTGAAGCTTTCTTT
CASSQGINTEAFF